These T cell receptor beta chains were read from a single sample in a study of T cell responses to AZD1222 COVID-19 vaccine. Sequencing used immunoSEQ multiplex PCR; TCRdb keeps in-frame clones, though not all of them. The top ten hold roughly 16% of the sample, which has 140,000 to 150,000 clones, about 87% seen once. The sequencing here drew on peripheral blood, taken on day 0 of AZD1222 vaccination. Every receptor here comes from an adult in good health. Both conserved end residues are part of each CDR3. The order of the fields is CDR3 length, D gene, V gene, clone size, J gene, CDR3 protein, CDR3 DNA. The D gene is left open where the match is weak. The size field is filled for only some rows; it gives once, few, many or a size class.

length: 18
D: TRBD2
V: TRBV7-3
size: -
J: TRBJ2-1
CDR3: CASSSEGTSGGARNEQFF
DNA: TGTGCCAGCAGCTCCGAAGGGACTAGCGGGGGGGCCAGGAATGAGCAGTTCTTC

length: 13
D: -
V: TRBV19
size: -
J: TRBJ2-1
CDR3: CASSIGEYNEQFF
DNA: TGTGCCAGTAGTATCGGGGAGTACAATGAGCAGTTCTTC

length: 15
D: -
V: TRBV5-4
size: -
J: TRBJ1-2
CDR3: CASSLIGMEGEGYTF
DNA: TGTGCCAGCAGCTTGATTGGTATGGAGGGAGAGGGCTACACCTTC

length: 11
D: -
V: TRBV19
size: once
J: TRBJ1-1
CDR3: CASRRDTEAFF
DNA: TGTGCCAGTAGGCGGGACACTGAAGCTTTCTTT

length: 15
D: -
V: TRBV3-1/TRBV3-2
size: -
J: TRBJ1-1
CDR3: CASSQGAGTITEAFF
DNA: TGTGCCAGCAGCCAAGGAGCCGGGACGATCACTGAAGCTTTCTTT

length: 15
D: -
V: TRBV19
size: -
J: TRBJ2-7
CDR3: CASSIDAGSSYEQYF
DNA: TGTGCCAGTAGTATAGATGCGGGGAGCTCCTACGAGCAGTACTTC

length: 15
D: -
V: TRBV7-2
size: -
J: TRBJ2-5
CDR3: CASSLQDGESWTQYF
DNA: TGTGCCAGCAGCCTCCAGGACGGGGAATCCTGGACCCAGTACTTC

length: 13
D: -
V: TRBV12-3/TRBV12-4
size: -
J: TRBJ1-1
CDR3: CASNQGLNTEAFF
DNA: TGTGCCAGCAACCAGGGATTGAACACTGAAGCTTTCTTT

length: 15
D: -
V: TRBV19
size: once
J: TRBJ1-1
CDR3: CATRLSREVRTEAFF
DNA: TGTGCCACACGATTGAGCCGGGAGGTGAGGACTGAAGCTTTCTTT

length: 13
D: TRBD1
V: TRBV15
size: -
J: TRBJ1-4
CDR3: CATQGTGNEKLFF
DNA: TGTGCCACCCAGGGGACAGGCAATGAAAAACTGTTTTTT

length: 18
D: -
V: TRBV5-1
size: once
J: TRBJ2-5
CDR3: CASSSGLGGPLPQETQYF
DNA: TGCGCCAGCAGCTCCGGTTTGGGGGGACCCCTCCCACAAGAGACCCAGTACTTC

length: 13
D: -
V: TRBV11-2
size: -
J: TRBJ1-1
CDR3: CASSLGVDTEAFF
DNA: TGTGCCAGCAGCTTAGGGGTTGACACTGAAGCTTTCTTT

length: 14
D: -
V: TRBV27
size: -
J: TRBJ2-7
CDR3: CATSPWGSQYEQYF
DNA: TGTGCCACCTCCCCGTGGGGCAGCCAATACGAGCAGTACTTC

length: 16
D: TRBD2
V: TRBV25-1
size: -
J: TRBJ2-1
CDR3: CASSELGTSGLNEQFF
DNA: TGTGCCAGCAGTGAATTAGGGACTAGCGGCTTGAATGAGCAGTTCTTC

length: 16
D: -
V: TRBV9
size: -
J: TRBJ2-2
CDR3: CASSPRGDINTGELFF
DNA: TGTGCCAGCAGCCCGAGGGGGGACATAAACACCGGGGAGCTGTTTTTT

length: 11
D: -
V: TRBV20-1
size: -
J: TRBJ2-5
CDR3: CSARVEKTQYF
DNA: TGCAGTGCTAGAGTTGAAAAGACCCAGTACTTC

length: 15
D: TRBD2
V: TRBV2
size: -
J: TRBJ2-1
CDR3: CASSELAGDYNEQFF
DNA: TGTGCCAGCAGTGAATTAGCGGGGGACTACAATGAGCAGTTCTTC

length: 17
D: TRBD2
V: TRBV9
size: -
J: TRBJ2-1
CDR3: CASSGPLMGGDYNEQFF
DNA: TGTGCCAGCAGCGGACCCCTCATGGGGGGGGATTACAATGAGCAGTTCTTC

length: 13
D: -
V: TRBV18
size: -
J: TRBJ2-7
CDR3: CASSRLVSDEQYF
DNA: TGTGCCAGCTCGCGACTGGTTTCAGACGAGCAGTACTTC

length: 14
D: TRBD1
V: TRBV27
size: -
J: TRBJ1-6
CDR3: CASSLRTGHSPLHF
DNA: TGTGCCAGCAGTTTACGGACAGGGCATTCACCCCTCCACTTT

length: 14
D: -
V: TRBV11-2
size: -
J: TRBJ1-6
CDR3: CASSLVTSRSPLHF
DNA: TGTGCCAGCAGCTTAGTGACCAGTCGGTCACCCCTCCACTTT

length: 14
D: TRBD1
V: TRBV15
size: -
J: TRBJ1-2
CDR3: CATSSRQGAYGYTF
DNA: TGTGCCACCAGCAGTCGACAGGGGGCCTATGGCTACACCTTC

length: 14
D: -
V: TRBV3-1/TRBV3-2
size: -
J: TRBJ1-1
CDR3: CASSYRAIDTEAFF
DNA: TGTGCCAGCAGTTATAGAGCGATAGACACTGAAGCTTTCTTT

length: 16
D: -
V: TRBV4-1
size: -
J: TRBJ1-1
CDR3: CASSLPAGGTHTEAFF
DNA: TGCGCCAGCAGCCTCCCCGCGGGGGGGACGCACACTGAAGCTTTCTTT

length: 15
D: -
V: TRBV5-8
size: -
J: TRBJ1-5
CDR3: CASSLETAGNQPQHF
DNA: TGTGCCAGCAGCTTAGAAACAGCGGGCAATCAGCCCCAGCATTTT

length: 14
D: -
V: TRBV5-1
size: once
J: TRBJ2-7
CDR3: CASSLDGSSGEQYF
DNA: TGCGCCAGCAGCCTGGACGGTTCCTCTGGGGAGCAGTACTTC

length: 15
D: -
V: TRBV7-3
size: -
J: TRBJ1-3
CDR3: CASSLTTGSGNTIYF
DNA: TGTGCCAGCAGCTTAACGACGGGTTCAGGAAACACCATATATTTT

length: 15
D: -
V: TRBV10-3
size: -
J: TRBJ2-2
CDR3: CAISGQYTNTGELFF
DNA: TGTGCCATCAGTGGTCAGTATACGAACACCGGGGAGCTGTTTTTT